This paragraph covers one T cell receptor beta chain sequence. The sample comes from a study of T cell responses to AZD1222 COVID-19 vaccine. The method was immunoSEQ multiplex PCR; TCRdb's version includes in-frame clones alone and lacks a portion of them. The sample has just under 90,000 clones; about 90% are singletons. The CDR3 is made up of 11 amino acids. In germline, CDR1 is SEHNR, CDR2 FQNEAQ (reference sequence). V was trimmed by 6 bases and J by 3 bases, leaving 5 bases between them. The rearrangement links TRBV7-9 to TRBJ1-1; no clear D gene. Material: peripheral blood, obtained on day 0 of MenACWY control vaccination. The sequence came from an adult in good health. The CDR3 region is CASSRDTEAFF. The CDR3 bases are TGTGCCAGCAGTAGAGACACTGAAGCTTTCTTT. Full variable domain (missing parts from reference TRBV7-9 and TRBJ1-1): DTGVSQNPRHKITKRGQNVTFRCDPISEHNRLYWYRQTLGQGPEFLTYFQNEAQLEKSRLLSDRFSAERPKGSFSTLEIQRTEQGDSAMYLCASSRDTEAFFGQGTRLTVV.